This T cell receptor beta chain was sequenced during a study of cytomegalovirus exposure and HLA in healthy donors. Whole-study findings and limits: Common viral pathogens seemed to be connected with several of the most significant clusters, according to a later analysis. What was likely a sequencing artifact was a cluster of highly shared sequence variants. The study listed roughly 150 cytomegalovirus-associated TCR beta chains. Reportedly, HLA-A and HLA-B alleles of most subjects were accurately predicted from TCR beta.

This clone was counted a few times. Its antigen is not known. In the PCR, 60 Vbeta and 13 Jbeta primers were used. TCRdb's copy holds only in-frame clones and misses some; the assay was immunoSEQ multiplex PCR. The sample lists about 140,000 clones; more than 75% were seen once. The CDR3 is made up of 12 amino acids. In germline, CDR1 is MNHNS, CDR2 SASEGT. The V end lost 2 bases, the J end lost 7 bases, and 6 bases lay between the germline ends. The source of this sequence is a man aged 25 to 45 in good health and CMV-seronegative. Specimen: PBMCs. This chain joins TRBV6-1 and TRBJ2-1; D is undetermined. The CDR3 sequence is CASSETRNEQFF. The CDR3 coding sequence is TGTGCCAGCAGTGAAACACGAAATGAGCAGTTCTTC.